The clone carrying this TCR beta chain was detected once. Its target is not known. This record belongs to a study of early T cells in non-severe SARS-CoV-2 infection. The TCR library protocol was used to attach unique molecular identifiers. These identifiers were attached to individual cDNA molecules. MiXCR, applied by TCRdb to the 5' RACE reads, yields one record per CDR3 protein. The table lists about 59,000 distinct CDR3 sequences, about 12% of them singletons. Trimming removed 5 bases from V and 1 base from J; junction bases left unmatched: 4. Per the germline V gene, CDR1 is SGHTA and CDR2 is FQGNSA. CDR3 length equals 14 residues. Study findings and constraints: VDJdb matches were skewed toward anti-spike CD8 T cell responses.

The gene calls are TRBV7-2 and TRBJ2-7, with 8 nucleotides matching TRBD1. The receptor was derived from an adult who was a healthcare worker with PCR-confirmed SARS-CoV-2 infection or an uninfected control (not recorded which). The sample was whole blood, taken at baseline. CDR3 amino acids: CASSPGQASYEQYF. The DNA of the CDR3 is TGTGCCAGCAGCCCGGGACAGGCTTCCTACGAGCAGTACTTC.